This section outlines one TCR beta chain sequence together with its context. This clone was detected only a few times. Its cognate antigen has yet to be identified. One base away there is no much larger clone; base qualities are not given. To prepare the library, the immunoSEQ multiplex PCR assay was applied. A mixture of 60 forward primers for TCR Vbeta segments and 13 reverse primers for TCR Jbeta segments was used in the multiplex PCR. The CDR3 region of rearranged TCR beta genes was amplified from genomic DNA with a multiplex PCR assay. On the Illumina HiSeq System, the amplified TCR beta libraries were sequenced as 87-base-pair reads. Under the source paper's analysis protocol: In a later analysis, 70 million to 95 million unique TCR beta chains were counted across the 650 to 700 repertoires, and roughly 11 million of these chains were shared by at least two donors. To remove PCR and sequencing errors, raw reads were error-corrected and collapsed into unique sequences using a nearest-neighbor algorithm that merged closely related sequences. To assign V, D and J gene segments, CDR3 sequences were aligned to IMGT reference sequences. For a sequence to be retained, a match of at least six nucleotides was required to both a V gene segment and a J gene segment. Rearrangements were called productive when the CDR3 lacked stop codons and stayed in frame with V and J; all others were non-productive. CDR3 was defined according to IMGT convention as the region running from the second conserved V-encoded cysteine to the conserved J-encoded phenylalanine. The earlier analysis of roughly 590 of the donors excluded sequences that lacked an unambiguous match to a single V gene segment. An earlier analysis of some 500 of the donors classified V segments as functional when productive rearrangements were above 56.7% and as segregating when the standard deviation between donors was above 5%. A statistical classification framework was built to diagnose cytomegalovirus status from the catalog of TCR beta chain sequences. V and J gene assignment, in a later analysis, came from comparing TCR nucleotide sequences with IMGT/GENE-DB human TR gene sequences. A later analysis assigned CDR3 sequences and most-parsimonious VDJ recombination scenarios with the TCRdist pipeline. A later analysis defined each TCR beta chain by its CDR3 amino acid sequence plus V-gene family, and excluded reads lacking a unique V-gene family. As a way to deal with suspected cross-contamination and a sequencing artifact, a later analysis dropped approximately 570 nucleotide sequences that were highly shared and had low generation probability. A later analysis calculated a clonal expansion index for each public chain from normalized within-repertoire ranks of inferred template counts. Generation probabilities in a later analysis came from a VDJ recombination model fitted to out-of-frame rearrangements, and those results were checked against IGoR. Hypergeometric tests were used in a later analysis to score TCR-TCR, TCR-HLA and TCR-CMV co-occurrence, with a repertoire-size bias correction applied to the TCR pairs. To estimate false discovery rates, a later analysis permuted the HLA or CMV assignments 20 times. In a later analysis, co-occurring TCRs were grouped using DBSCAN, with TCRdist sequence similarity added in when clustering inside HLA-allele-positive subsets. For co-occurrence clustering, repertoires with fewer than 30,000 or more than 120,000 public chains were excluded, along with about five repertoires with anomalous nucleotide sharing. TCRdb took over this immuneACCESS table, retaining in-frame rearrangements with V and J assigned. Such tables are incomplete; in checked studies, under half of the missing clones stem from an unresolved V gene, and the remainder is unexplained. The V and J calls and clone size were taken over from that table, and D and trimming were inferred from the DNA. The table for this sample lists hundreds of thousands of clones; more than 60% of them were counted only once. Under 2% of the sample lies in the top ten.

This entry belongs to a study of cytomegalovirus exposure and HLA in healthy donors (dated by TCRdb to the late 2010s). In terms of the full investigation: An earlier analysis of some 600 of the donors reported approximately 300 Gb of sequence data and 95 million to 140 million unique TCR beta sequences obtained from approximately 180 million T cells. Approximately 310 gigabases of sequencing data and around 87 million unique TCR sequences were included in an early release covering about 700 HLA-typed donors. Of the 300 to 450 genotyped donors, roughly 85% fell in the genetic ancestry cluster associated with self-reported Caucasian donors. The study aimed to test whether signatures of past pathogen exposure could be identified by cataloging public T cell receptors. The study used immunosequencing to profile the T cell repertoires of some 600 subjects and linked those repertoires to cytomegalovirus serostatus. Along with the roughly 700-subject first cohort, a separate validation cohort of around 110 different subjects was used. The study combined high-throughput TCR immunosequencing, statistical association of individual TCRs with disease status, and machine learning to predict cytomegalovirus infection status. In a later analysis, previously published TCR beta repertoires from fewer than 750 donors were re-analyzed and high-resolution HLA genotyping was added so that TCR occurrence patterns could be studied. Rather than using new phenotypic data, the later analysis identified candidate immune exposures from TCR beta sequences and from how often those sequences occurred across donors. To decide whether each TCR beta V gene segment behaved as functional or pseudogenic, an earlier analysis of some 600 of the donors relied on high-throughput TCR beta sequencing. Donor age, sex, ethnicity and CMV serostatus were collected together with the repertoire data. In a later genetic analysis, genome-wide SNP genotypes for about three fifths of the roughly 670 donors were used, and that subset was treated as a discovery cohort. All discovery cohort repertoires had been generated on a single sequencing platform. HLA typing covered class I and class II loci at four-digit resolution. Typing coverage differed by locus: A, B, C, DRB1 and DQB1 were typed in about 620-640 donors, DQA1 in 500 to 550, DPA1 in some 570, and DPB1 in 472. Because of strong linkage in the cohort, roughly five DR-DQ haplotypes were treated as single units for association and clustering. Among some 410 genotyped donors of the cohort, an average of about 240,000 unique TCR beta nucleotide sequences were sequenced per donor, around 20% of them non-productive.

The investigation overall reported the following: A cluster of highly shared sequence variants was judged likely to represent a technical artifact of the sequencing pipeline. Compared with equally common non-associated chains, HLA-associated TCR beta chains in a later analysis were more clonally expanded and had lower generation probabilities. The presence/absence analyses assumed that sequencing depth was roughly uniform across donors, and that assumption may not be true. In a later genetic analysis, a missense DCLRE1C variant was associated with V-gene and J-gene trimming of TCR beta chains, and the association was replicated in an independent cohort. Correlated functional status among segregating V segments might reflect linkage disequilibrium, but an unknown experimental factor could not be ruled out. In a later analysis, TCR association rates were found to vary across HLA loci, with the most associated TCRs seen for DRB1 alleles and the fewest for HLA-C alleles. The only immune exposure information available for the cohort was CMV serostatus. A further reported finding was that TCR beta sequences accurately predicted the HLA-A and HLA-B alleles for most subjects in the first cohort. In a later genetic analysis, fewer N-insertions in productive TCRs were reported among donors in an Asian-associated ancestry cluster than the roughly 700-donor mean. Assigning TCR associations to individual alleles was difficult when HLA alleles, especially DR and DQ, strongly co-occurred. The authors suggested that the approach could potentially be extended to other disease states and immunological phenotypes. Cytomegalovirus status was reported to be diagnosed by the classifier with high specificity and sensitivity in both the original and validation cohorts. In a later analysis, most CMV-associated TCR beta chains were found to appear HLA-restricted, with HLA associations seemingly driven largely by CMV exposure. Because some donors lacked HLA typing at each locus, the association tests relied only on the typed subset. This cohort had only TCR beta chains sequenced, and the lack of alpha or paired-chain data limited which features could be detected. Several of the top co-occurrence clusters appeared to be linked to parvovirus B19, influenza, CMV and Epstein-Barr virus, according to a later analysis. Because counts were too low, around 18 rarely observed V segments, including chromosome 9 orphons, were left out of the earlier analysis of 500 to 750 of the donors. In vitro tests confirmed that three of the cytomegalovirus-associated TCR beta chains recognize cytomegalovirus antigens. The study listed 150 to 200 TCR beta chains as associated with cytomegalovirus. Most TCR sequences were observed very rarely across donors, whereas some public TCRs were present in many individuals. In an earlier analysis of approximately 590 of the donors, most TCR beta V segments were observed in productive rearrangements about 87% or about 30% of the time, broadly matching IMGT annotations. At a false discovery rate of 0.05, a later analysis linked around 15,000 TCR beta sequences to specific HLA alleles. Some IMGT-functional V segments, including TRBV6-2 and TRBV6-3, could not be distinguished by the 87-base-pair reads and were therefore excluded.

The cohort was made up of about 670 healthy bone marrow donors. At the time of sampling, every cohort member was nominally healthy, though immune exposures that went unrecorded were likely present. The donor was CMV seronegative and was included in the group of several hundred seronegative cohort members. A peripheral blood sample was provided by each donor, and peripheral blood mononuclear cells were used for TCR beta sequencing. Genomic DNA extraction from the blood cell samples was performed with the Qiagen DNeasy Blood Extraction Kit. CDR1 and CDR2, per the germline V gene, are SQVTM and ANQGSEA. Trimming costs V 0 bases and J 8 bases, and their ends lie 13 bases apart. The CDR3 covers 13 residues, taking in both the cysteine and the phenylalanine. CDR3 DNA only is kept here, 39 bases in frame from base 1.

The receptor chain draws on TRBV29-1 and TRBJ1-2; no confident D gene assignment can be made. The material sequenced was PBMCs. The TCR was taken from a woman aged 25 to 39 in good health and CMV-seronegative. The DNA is TGCAGCGTTGAAGAATACGGAGTTTGGGGCTACACCTTC. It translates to CSVEEYGVWGYTF. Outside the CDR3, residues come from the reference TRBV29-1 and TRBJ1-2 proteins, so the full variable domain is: SAVISQKPSRDICQRGTSLTIQCQVDSQVTMMFWYRQQPGQSLTLIATANQGSEATYESGFVIDKFPISRPNLTFSTLTVSNMSPEDSSIYLCSVEEYGVWGYTFGSGTRLTVV.